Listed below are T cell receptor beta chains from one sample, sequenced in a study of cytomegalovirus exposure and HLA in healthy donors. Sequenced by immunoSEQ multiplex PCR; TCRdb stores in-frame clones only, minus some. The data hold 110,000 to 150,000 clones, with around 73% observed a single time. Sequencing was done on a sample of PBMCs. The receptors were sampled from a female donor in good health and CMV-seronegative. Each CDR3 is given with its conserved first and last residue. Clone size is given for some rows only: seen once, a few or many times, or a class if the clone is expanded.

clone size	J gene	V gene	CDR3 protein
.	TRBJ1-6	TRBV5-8	CASSYPRGTPLHF
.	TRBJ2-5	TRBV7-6	CASSPRQYQETQYF
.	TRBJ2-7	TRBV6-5	CASSPGQSSYEQYF
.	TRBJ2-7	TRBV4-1	CASSQTGTYEQYF
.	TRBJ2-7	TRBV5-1	CASSLTAGGTSEQYF
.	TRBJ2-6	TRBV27	CASATGAGANVLTF
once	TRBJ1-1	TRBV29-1	CSAGTATMNTEAFF
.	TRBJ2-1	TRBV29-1	CSYRVYNEQFF
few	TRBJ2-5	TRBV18	CASSPQGQAGETQYF
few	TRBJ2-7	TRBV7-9	CASSSPGQDEQYF
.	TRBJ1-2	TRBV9	CASSARPGGYGYTF
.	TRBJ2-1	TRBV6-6	CASSQSGISSYNEQFF
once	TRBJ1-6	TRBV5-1	CASSLDGTGVNSYNSPLHF
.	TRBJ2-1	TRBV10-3	CAIKGYNEQFF
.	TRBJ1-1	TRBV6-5	CASRLDRGYEGAFF
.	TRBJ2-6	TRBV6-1	CASSEGLRGLSSSGANVLTF
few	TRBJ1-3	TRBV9	CASSPGQAGAPGNTIYF
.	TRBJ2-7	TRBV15	CATSRDNRGGEQYF
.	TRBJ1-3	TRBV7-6	CASSLSAGGGASSGNTIYF
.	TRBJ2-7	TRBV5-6	CASSLNRGNYEQYF
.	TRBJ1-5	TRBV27	CASSLYSTGQNQPQHF
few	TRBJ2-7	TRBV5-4	CASSGGQGGEQYF
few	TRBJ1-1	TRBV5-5	CASSIGTGASNTEAFF
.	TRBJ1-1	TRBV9	CASGGTDEAFF
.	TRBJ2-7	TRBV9	CASSVAGTAGAYEQYF
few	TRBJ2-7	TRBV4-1	CASSQPGQGYEQYF
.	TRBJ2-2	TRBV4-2	CASSQDLGGRVGELFF
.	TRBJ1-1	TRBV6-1	CASSWDRAEAFF
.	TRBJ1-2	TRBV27	CASSLSWGVGGYTF
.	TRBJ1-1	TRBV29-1	CSATGSGNTEAFF
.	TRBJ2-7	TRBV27	CASSFPGLAFYEQYF
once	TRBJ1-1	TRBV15	CATSRVGREEWYVTEAFF
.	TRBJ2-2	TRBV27	CASRMSGSTTGELFF
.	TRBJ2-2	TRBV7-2	CASSQTGANTGELFF
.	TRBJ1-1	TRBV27	CASSVGLRHTEAFF
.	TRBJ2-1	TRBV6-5	CASSYAKKTGNEQFF
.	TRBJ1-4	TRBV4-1	CASSQDLGKLFF
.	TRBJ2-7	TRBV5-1	CASTNKRGATYEQYF
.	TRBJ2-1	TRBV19	CASSARTSGGARNEQFF
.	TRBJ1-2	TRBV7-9	CASSRGTGGGYTF